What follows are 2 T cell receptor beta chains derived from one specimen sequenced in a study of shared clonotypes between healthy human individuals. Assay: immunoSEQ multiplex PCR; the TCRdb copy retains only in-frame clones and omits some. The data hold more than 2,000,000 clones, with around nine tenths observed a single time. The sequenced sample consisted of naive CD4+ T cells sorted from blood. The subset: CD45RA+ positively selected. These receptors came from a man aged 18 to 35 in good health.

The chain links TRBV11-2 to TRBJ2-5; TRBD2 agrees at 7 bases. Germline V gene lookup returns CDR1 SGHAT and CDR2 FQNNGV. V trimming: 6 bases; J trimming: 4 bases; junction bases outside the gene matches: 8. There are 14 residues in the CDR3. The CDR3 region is CASRPIAGSETQYF. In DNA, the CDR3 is TGTGCCAGCAGGCCGATAGCGGGTTCAGAGACCCAGTACTTC.

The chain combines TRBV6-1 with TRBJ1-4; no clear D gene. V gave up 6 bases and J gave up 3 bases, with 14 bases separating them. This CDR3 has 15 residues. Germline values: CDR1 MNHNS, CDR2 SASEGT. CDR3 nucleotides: TGTGCCAGCAGCCCCAAGTCGGGTTCTAATGAAAAACTGTTTTTT. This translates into CASSPKSGSNEKLFF.